The present entry profiles one T cell receptor beta chain with its context. Its antigen is unidentified. J gave up 5 bases and V 5 bases, and 14 bases lay outside the gene matches. Looked up from germline, CDR1 is DFQATT and CDR2 is SNEGSKA (reference sequence). This CDR3 is built from 16 residues. The data belong to a study of CD8 T cells in ankylosing spondylitis. Notes on the study in general: A TCR beta motif of several highly homologous variants seemed to mark ankylosing spondylitis blood. Previous work reported some of these motif variants in the synovial fluid and blood of reactive arthritis.

From the 5' RACE reads, TCRdb called clonotypes with MiXCR, one entry per CDR3 protein. The top ten hold about 0.94% of the sample, which has approximately 400,000 distinct CDR3 sequences, about 15% seen once. Material for sequencing was blood, either unsorted or a sorted T cell fraction (not recorded which). The source of this sequence is a male donor with ankylosing spondylitis. V usage is TRBV20-1 and J usage is TRBJ1-4; 7 nucleotides line up with TRBD1. CDR3 loop: CSALPNRGDRNEKLFF. The CDR3 region has the DNA TGCAGTGCTCTCCCCAACAGGGGAGACAGGAATGAAAAACTGTTTTTT.